This T cell receptor (beta chain) is from a study of post-analysis software for immune sequencing data. Unique molecular identifiers were built into the TCR beta cDNA libraries. One entry per CDR3 protein, called by TCRdb with MiXCR from the PCR reads. The sample records about 540,000 distinct CDR3 sequences, roughly 34% being singletons. Of note for this clonotype: The antigen is not known.

Study observations and caveats: Controls showed significantly higher normalized Chao1 diversity than did multiple sclerosis patients. Several TRBV segments were more frequent in patients than controls; TRBV5-6, TRBV5-1 and TRBV20-1 belonged to this group.

The CDR3 runs 15 residues. Germline CDR1 and CDR2: SGHRS and YFSETQ. Trimming stripped 0 bases from V and 5 bases from J, with 9 bases between. Sequenced input: blood. This TCR came from a girl aged 2-17 years with multiple sclerosis. The rearrangement uses TRBV5-1 and TRBJ1-6; D is unclear. CDR3 DNA: TGCGCCAGCAGCTTGGATGTCCACAATAATTCACCCCTCCACTTT. Protein: CASSLDVHNNSPLHF. Full variable domain (missing parts from reference TRBV5-1 and TRBJ1-6): KAGVTQTPRYLIKTRGQQVTLSCSPISGHRSVSWYQQTPGQGLQFLFEYFSETQRNKGNFPGRFSGRQFSNSRSEMNVSTLELGDSALYLCASSLDVHNNSPLHFGNGTRLTVT.